The 30 T cell receptor beta chains given below trace back to one sample, sequenced in a study of cytomegalovirus exposure and HLA in healthy donors. Vbeta (60) and Jbeta (13) primers were used in the PCR. Measured with immunoSEQ multiplex PCR; TCRdb has only the in-frame clones, and not every one. The sample comprises approximately 190,000 clones, 80% to 85% of which are singletons, and about 1.5% rests with the top ten. The sample consisted of PBMCs. All receptors come from a woman aged 18-29 years in good health and CMV-seronegative.

This rearrangement joins TRBV14 to TRBJ2-5; the D gene is possibly TRBD2 (5 bases). The CDR3 runs 14 residues. V shed 1 base and J shed 7 bases, with 13 bases lying between them. In germline, CDR1 is SGHDN, CDR2 FVKESK. CDR3 bases: TGTGCCAGCAGCCAAGCCCCTAGCAAGGGGACCCAGTACTTC. Translation gives CASSQAPSKGTQYF. Looking up the rest from reference TRBV14 and TRBJ2-5 gives the full variable domain: EAGVTQFPSHSVIEKGQTVTLRCDPISGHDNLYWYRRVMGKEIKFLLHFVKESKQDESGMPNNRFLAERTGGTYSTLKVQPAELEDSGVYFCASSQAPSKGTQYFGPGTRLLVL.

J is TRBJ1-3 and V is TRBV4-2; D is possibly TRBD1 (6 bases). Trimming removed 0 bases at V and 0 bases at J, with 12 bases between. The germline V gene has CDR1 LGHNA and CDR2 YNFKEQ. The CDR3 runs to 17 residues. DNA for the CDR3: TGTGCCAGCAGCCAAGACGGGCAGGGGTTCTCTGGAAACACCATATATTTT. This codes for CASSQDGQGFSGNTIYF.

This clone was recorded only once. The chain uses TRBV6-5 and TRBJ1-4; D is unresolved. Germline V gene data show CDR1 as MNHEY and CDR2 as SVGAGI. The CDR3 loop spans 15 amino acids. Trimming left V 6 bases short and J 7 bases short, with 18 bases between. CDR3 residues: CASSIGTGVTEKLFF. DNA for the CDR3: TGTGCCAGCAGCATCGGAACCGGGGTGACTGAAAAACTGTTTTTT.

In this sample, this clone turned up once. V usage is TRBV4-2 and J usage is TRBJ2-2; TRBD2 matches 14 bases. The CDR3 covers 16 residues. V shed 4 bases and J 6 bases; nucleotides not matched to a gene: 4. CDR1 is LGHNA, CDR2 YNFKEQ, per germline. The CDR3 is CASSLGLAGGAGELFF. The DNA of the CDR3 is TGTGCCAGCAGCCTCGGACTAGCGGGAGGTGCCGGGGAGCTGTTTTTT.

Here the CDR3 reads CASSLTGAPGRYGYTF. CDR3 DNA sequence: TGTGCCAGCAGCTTGACAGGGGCCCCCGGTCGGTATGGCTACACCTTC. This chain connects TRBV7-2 to TRBJ1-2; 8 nucleotides align to TRBD1. The CDR3 consists of 16 residues. With V trimmed by 3 bases and J by 5 bases, 11 bases remained unmatched. Germline V gene sequence: CDR1 SGHTA, CDR2 FQGNSA.

The rearrangement links TRBV5-1 to TRBJ2-7; 7 bases align to TRBD1. The V and J ends lost 0 bases and 2 bases, in that order; junction bases with no gene match: 17. This CDR3 is 19 amino acids long. Germline V gene lookup returns CDR1 SGHRS and CDR2 YFSETQ. CDR3 residues: CASSLVGGDPRLSPYEQYF. CDR3 coding DNA: TGCGCCAGCAGCTTGGTAGGGGGCGACCCTCGGCTCAGCCCCTACGAGCAGTACTTC.

The rearrangement joins TRBV11-2 to TRBJ2-1; D might be TRBD1 (7 bases). The V end was cut by 3 bases, the J end by 3 bases, with 12 bases between. The V gene's germline CDR1 is SGHAT and CDR2 FQNNGV. CDR3 size: 15 residues. CDR3 amino acids: CASSFGQEGYNEQFF. The DNA for the CDR3 is TGTGCCAGCAGCTTCGGACAGGAGGGCTACAATGAGCAGTTCTTC.

The gene calls are TRBV11-2 and TRBJ2-2; D is ambiguous. Germline V gene lookup returns CDR1 SGHAT and CDR2 FQNNGV. This CDR3 is 18 amino acids long. Deletions cut 7 bases from V and 1 base from J, with 22 bases between. CDR3 DNA: TGTGCCAGCACCCCTAGGTTTATTAGCTCCTTGAACACCGGGGAGCTGTTTTTT. This sequence encodes CASTPRFISSLNTGELFF. The entire variable domain, with the rest obtained from reference TRBV11-2 and TRBJ2-2, is as follows: EAGVAQSPRYKIIEKRQSVAFWCNPISGHATLYWYQQILGQGPKLLIQFQNNGVVDDSQLPKDRFSAERLKGVDSTLKIQPAKLEDSAVYLCASTPRFISSLNTGELFFGEGSRLTVL.

The chain combines TRBV18 with TRBJ2-2; TRBD2 aligns across 10 bases. Germline CDR1 reads KGHSH; CDR2 reads LQKENI. Trimming at V came to 3 bases and at J to 5 bases, leaving 12 bases not matched to a gene. The CDR3 runs 18 residues. For the CDR3, the DNA is TGTGCCAGCTCACCTAGCGGGAGGTCATCTATTTCGACCGGGGAGCTGTTTTTT. Its translation is CASSPSGRSSISTGELFF. The full variable domain, in which reference TRBV18 and TRBJ2-2 provide the parts outside the CDR3, is NAGVMQNPRHLVRRRGQEARLRCSPMKGHSHVYWYRQLPEEGLKFMVYLQKENIIDESGMPKERFSAEFPKEGPSILRIQQVVRGDSAAYFCASSPSGRSSISTGELFFGEGSRLTVL.

This clone appeared a single time. This rearrangement joins TRBV4-3 to TRBJ2-7; 8 bases are shared with TRBD1. CDR1 LGHNA and CDR2 YSLEER come from the germline V gene. The trim removed 1 base at V and 3 bases at J, leaving 5 bases unmatched. The CDR3 totals 15 residues. The CDR3 here is CASSQVAGQDYEQYF. Here the CDR3 DNA reads TGCGCCAGCAGCCAAGTTGCGGGACAGGACTACGAGCAGTACTTC.

The J gene is TRBJ1-2, the V gene TRBV19; D is ambiguous. The V gene's germline CDR1 is LNHDA and CDR2 SQIVND (reference sequence). The length of the CDR3 is 14 residues. Trimming removed 3 bases at V and 8 bases at J, with 16 bases between. CDR3 bases: TGTGCCAGTAGTATGGCGGCGGGCTTGAGGGGCTACACCTTC. Translating gives CASSMAAGLRGYTF.

This rearrangement joins TRBV12-5 to TRBJ2-5; TRBD2 matches 8 bases. V gave up 6 bases and J gave up 5 bases; unmatched junction bases: 17. The CDR3 totals 17 residues. Germline CDR1 is LGHNT and CDR2 is FRNRAP. The CDR3 reads CASGVGLALLRGETQYF. In nucleotides, the CDR3 is TGTGCTAGTGGAGTAGGACTAGCTCTATTGAGAGGGGAGACCCAGTACTTC.

The genes are TRBV5-5 and TRBJ2-3, with a possible D match to TRBD1 (5 bases). The germline gives CDR1 SGHKS, CDR2 YYEKEE (reference sequence). The CDR3 contains 16 residues. The V and J ends lost 2 bases and 3 bases respectively, with 16 bases between them. The CDR3 DNA follows: TGTGCCAGCAGCTTATCCACAGGAGAATGGACAGATACGCAGTATTTT. Its protein is CASSLSTGEWTDTQYF. Together with reference TRBV5-5 and TRBJ2-3, the CDR3 gives the full variable domain: DAGVTQSPTHLIKTRGQQVTLRCSPISGHKSVSWYQQVLGQGPQFIFQYYEKEERGRGNFPDRFSARQFPNYSSELNVNALLLGDSALYLCASSLSTGEWTDTQYFGPGTRLTVL.

This clone was counted once. The chain is built from TRBV9 and TRBJ2-1; D not resolved. The CDR3 is made up of 14 amino acids. V was clipped by 1 base and J by 0 bases, with 5 bases between them. The germline CDR1 and CDR2 sequences are SGDLS and YYNGEE. This CDR3 reads CASSVTDSYNEQFF. CDR3 nucleotides: TGTGCCAGCAGCGTAACAGACTCCTACAATGAGCAGTTCTTC.

V gene TRBV7-9 combines with J gene TRBJ2-3; D may be TRBD1 (5 bases). Between the trimmed V and J ends, which lost 5 bases and 0 bases, there was a span of 15 bases. The CDR3 runs 16 residues. Germline loops: CDR1 SEHNR, CDR2 FQNEAQ (reference sequence). CDR3 protein: CASSDRQQPSTDTQYF. CDR3 DNA: TGTGCCAGCAGCGACCGACAGCAACCAAGCACAGATACGCAGTATTTT.

The genes are TRBV19 and TRBJ2-5, with a weak D call TRBD2 (6 bases). Trimming pared 1 base from V and 2 bases from J, leaving 14 bases between. In germline, CDR1 is LNHDA, CDR2 SQIVND (reference sequence). This CDR3 has 16 amino acids. The CDR3 DNA reads TGTGCCAGTAGTATAGTGGAGGGAGATGTACAAGAGACCCAGTACTTC. The encoded protein is CASSIVEGDVQETQYF.

This chain links TRBV10-3 with TRBJ2-3; 8 bases agree with TRBD2. CDR3 length: 12 amino acids. Germline V gives CDR1 ENHRY, CDR2 SYGVKD. The ends lost 11 bases at V and 3 bases at J; junction bases unmatched: 4. In DNA form, the CDR3 reads TGTGCCTCCAGCGGGGGTACAGATACGCAGTATTTT. This codes for CASSGGTDTQYF.

This clone has a handful of counts. The genes are TRBV14 and TRBJ1-1; D call uncertain. V was pared by 4 bases and J by 7 bases, with 19 bases between. Germline V gives CDR1 SGHDN, CDR2 FVKESK. This CDR3 comprises 15 residues. The CDR3 DNA follows: TGTGCCAGCAGCCCTCCCGGGGATCGACGCGGTGAAGCTTTCTTT. This translates into CASSPPGDRRGEAFF. Using reference TRBV14 and TRBJ1-1 for the parts outside the CDR3, the full variable domain is EAGVTQFPSHSVIEKGQTVTLRCDPISGHDNLYWYRRVMGKEIKFLLHFVKESKQDESGMPNNRFLAERTGGTYSTLKVQPAELEDSGVYFCASSPPGDRRGEAFFGQGTRLTVV.

CDR3 in amino acids: CASRSGGAGNTIYF. The CDR3 DNA reads as TGTGCCAGCAGGTCAGGGGGTGCTGGAAACACCATATATTTT. This chain uses TRBV27 with TRBJ1-3, with TRBD1 matching 7 bases. Germline CDR1 MNHEY, CDR2 SMNVEV (reference sequence). With V trimmed by 6 bases and J by 2 bases, 4 bases remained unmatched. This CDR3 contains 14 residues.

The chain is built from TRBV10-2 and TRBJ1-1; D is perhaps TRBD1 (6 bases). The germline gives CDR1 WSHSY, CDR2 SAAADI. The CDR3 runs 14 residues. V was clipped by 2 bases and J by 6 bases, with 13 bases between them. The CDR3 loop reads CASSEIDRKAEAFF. The CDR3 DNA reads as TGCGCCAGCAGTGAGATCGACAGGAAGGCTGAAGCTTTCTTT.

V and J are TRBV4-3 and TRBJ1-6, with 7 bases that match TRBD1. The V gene end was trimmed by 4 bases and the J gene end by 3 bases; junction bases not matched to a gene: 6. CDR3 length: 16 residues. CDR1 is LGHNA, CDR2 YSLEER, per germline. CDR3 DNA sequence: TGCGCCAGCAGCCGAGCCGGGACAGACTATAATTCACCCCTCCACTTT. Amino acid sequence: CASSRAGTDYNSPLHF.

This clone was seen just once. This rearrangement joins TRBV27 to TRBJ1-2, with TRBD1 identical over 8 bases. The ends lost 4 bases at V and 5 bases at J; junction bases unmatched: 18. CDR1 is MNHEY, CDR2 SMNVEV, per germline (reference sequence). This CDR3 comprises 18 residues. CDR3 sequence: CASSYLTEQQGVFYGYTF. In DNA form, the CDR3 reads TGTGCCAGCAGTTACCTCACCGAACAACAGGGGGTCTTTTATGGCTACACCTTC.

DNA for the CDR3: TGTGCCATCAGTGATGGGGTGGGGGGGGCCGTCACTGAAGCTTTCTTT. It yields the protein CAISDGVGGAVTEAFF. The V gene is TRBV10-3, the J gene TRBJ1-1; D perhaps matches TRBD1 (6 bases). Germline V CDR1 and CDR2: ENHRY, SYGVKD. The CDR3 sequence is 16 residues long. The V end lost 3 bases, the J end lost 4 bases, and 18 bases lay between the germline ends.

V usage is TRBV25-1 and J usage is TRBJ2-1; 9 nucleotides line up with TRBD2. CDR1 is MGHDK and CDR2 is SYGVNS in the germline V gene. V trimming: 1 base; J trimming: 8 bases; junction bases outside the gene matches: 6. This CDR3 is built from 15 residues. The CDR3 spells CASSEWPAGGHEQFF. CDR3 nucleotides: TGTGCCAGCAGTGAATGGCCAGCGGGAGGCCATGAGCAGTTCTTC.

J is TRBJ1-2 and V is TRBV12-5; TRBD1 agrees at 7 bases. Germline CDR1 LGHNT, CDR2 FRNRAP. V was clipped by 5 bases and J by 6 bases; unmatched bases: 9. This CDR3 contains 14 residues. DNA for the CDR3: TGTGCTAGTGGTCCCACGACAGGGAGAGATGGCTACACCTTC. This gives the protein CASGPTTGRDGYTF.

This chain joins TRBV28 and TRBJ2-3; 10 nucleotides agree with TRBD2. The germline V gene has CDR1 MDHEN and CDR2 SYDVKM. J gave up 0 bases and V 6 bases, and 0 bases lay outside the gene matches. The CDR3 is 14 residues long. The CDR3, as DNA: TGTGCCAGCAGGACTAGCGGGAGCACAGATACGCAGTATTTT. Amino acid sequence: CASRTSGSTDTQYF.

This clone turned up a few times. J is TRBJ2-1 and V is TRBV7-8; 8 bases map to TRBD1. The CDR3 runs to 16 residues. V trimming: 3 bases; J trimming: 0 bases; junction bases outside the gene matches: 4. Germline V gene lookup returns CDR1 SGHVS and CDR2 FQNEAQ. CDR3 DNA sequence: TGTGCCAGCAGCTTCTGGACAGGGAACTCCTACAATGAGCAGTTCTTC. Its translation: CASSFWTGNSYNEQFF.

The count of this clone is one. DNA for the CDR3: TGCGCCAGCAGCTGGGGACTAGCGGGAGGGCCCTCAGGAGAGACCCAGTACTTC. This encodes CASSWGLAGGPSGETQYF. The rearrangement joins TRBV5-1 to TRBJ2-5, with 16 positions matching TRBD2. The germline gives CDR1 SGHRS, CDR2 YFSETQ. With 3 bases clipped from V and 4 bases from J, the junction kept 9 bases outside the gene matches. The CDR3 runs 18 residues.

The rearrangement links TRBV30 to TRBJ2-7, with 7 bases fitting TRBD1. Trimming removed 2 bases from V and 3 bases from J; junction bases left unmatched: 4. This CDR3 is built from 13 residues. CDR1 GTSNPN and CDR2 SVGIG come from the germline V gene (reference sequence). CDR3 residues: CAWSFGTDYEQYF. CDR3 nucleotides: TGTGCCTGGAGTTTCGGGACAGACTACGAGCAGTACTTC.

The chain employs TRBV21-1 and TRBJ1-4; the table names TRBD1, a call not compared with the DNA. TRBV21-1 is a pseudogene. The CDR3 covers 19 residues. The CDR3 region has the DNA TGTGCCAGCAGCAAAGTGAAGACCGGGACAGGACATCTCAATGAAAAACTGTTTTTT. Protein product: CASSKVKTGTGHLNEKLFF.